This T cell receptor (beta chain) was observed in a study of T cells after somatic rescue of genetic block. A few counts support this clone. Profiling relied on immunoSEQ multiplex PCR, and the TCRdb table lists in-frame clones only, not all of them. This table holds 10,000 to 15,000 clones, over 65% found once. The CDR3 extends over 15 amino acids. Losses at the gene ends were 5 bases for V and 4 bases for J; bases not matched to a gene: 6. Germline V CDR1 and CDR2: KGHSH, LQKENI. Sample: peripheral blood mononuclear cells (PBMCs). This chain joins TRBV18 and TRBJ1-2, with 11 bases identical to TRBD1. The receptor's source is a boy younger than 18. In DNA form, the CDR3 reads TGTGCCAGCTCATCCGGACAGGGGGCTGGCTATGGCTACACCTTC. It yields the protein CASSSGQGAGYGYTF.